This T cell receptor beta chain originates from a study of blood T cell repertoires in COVID-19. Background on the study: From T cells, B-cell-depleted T cells, or PBMCs came the material, which was cDNA or gDNA.

Original data processing: Researchers report that nucleated cell counts were estimated from reference gene primer amplification. Only in-frame clones appear in the TCRdb table, and some are missing; sequencing was by immunoSEQ multiplex PCR. V and J calls and clone size are copied from that table; D and trimming were computed from the DNA. Of roughly 280,000 clones in the sample, 89% were seen once. This clone was detected once. Self-reported history from a screening survey and questionnaire set each donor's cohort. Cohort 3 donors were reported recovered after two negative PCRs, clearance, or symptom resolution. Sequenced material: PBMCs or T cells enriched from blood (not recorded which). The sequence came from a woman aged 60-75 years who had recovered from COVID-19.

In DNA, the CDR3 is TGCGCCAGCAGCCCTGACCCCGAGGGCAATCAGCCCCAGCATTTT. Its translation: CASSPDPEGNQPQHF. This chain joins TRBV5-1 and TRBJ1-5, with D unresolved. V was shortened by 4 bases and J by 2 bases, with 13 bases between the two germline ends. This CDR3 region has 15 residues. Germline V gene lookup returns CDR1 SGHRS and CDR2 YFSETQ.